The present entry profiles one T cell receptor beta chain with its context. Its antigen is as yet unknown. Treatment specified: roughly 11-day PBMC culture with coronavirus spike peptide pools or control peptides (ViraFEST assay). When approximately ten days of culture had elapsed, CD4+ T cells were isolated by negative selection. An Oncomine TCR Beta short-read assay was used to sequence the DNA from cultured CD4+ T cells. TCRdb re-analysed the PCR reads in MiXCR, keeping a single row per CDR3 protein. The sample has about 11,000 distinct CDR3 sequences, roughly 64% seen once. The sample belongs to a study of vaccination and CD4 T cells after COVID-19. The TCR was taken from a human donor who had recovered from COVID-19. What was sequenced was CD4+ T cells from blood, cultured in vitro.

In nucleotides, the CDR3 is TGTGCCAGCTCACCACGGGACAGAGACTATGGCTACACCTTC. Its protein product is CASSPRDRDYGYTF. The V and J genes are TRBV18 and TRBJ1-2; 7 nucleotides agree with TRBD1. The CDR3 loop spans 14 amino acids. V shed 1 base, J shed 3 bases, and the junction held 2 bases outside the gene matches. Germline CDR1 KGHSH, CDR2 LQKENI. Drawing the rest from reference TRBV18 and TRBJ1-2, the complete variable domain is NAGVMQNPRHLVRRRGQEARLRCSPMKGHSHVYWYRQLPEEGLKFMVYLQKENIIDESGMPKERFSAEFPKEGPSILRIQQVVRGDSAAYFCASSPRDRDYGYTFGSGTRLTVV.